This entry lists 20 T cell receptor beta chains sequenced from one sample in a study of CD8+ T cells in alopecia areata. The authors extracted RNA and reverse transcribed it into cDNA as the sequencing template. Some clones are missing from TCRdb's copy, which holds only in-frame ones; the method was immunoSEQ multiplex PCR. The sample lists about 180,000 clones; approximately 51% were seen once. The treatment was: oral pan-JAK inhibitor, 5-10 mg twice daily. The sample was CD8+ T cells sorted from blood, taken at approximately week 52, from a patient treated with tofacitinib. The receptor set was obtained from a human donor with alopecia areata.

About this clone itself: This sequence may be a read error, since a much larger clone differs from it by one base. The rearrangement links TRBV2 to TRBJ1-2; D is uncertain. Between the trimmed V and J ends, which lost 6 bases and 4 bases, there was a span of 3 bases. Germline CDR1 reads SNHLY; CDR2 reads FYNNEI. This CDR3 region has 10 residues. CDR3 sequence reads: CASSVYGYTF. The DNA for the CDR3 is TGTGCCAGCAGCGTCTATGGCTACACCTTC. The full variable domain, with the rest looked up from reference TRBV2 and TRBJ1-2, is EPEVTQTPSHQVTQMGQEVILRCVPISNHLYFYWYRQILGQKVEFLVSFYNNEISEKSEIFDDQFSVERPDGSNFTLKIRSTKLEDSAMYFCASSVYGYTFGSGTRLTVV.

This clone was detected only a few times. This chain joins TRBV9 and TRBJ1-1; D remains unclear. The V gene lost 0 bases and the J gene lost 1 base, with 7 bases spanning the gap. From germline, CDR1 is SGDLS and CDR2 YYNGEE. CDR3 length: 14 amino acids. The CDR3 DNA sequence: TGTGCCAGCAGCGTAGCTGAGACGAACACTGAAGCTTTCTTT. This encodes CASSVAETNTEAFF.

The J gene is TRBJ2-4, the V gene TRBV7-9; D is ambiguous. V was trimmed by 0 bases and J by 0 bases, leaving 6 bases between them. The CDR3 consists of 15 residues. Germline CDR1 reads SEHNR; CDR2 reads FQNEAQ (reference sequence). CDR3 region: CASSLAQGAKNIQYF. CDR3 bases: TGTGCCAGCAGCTTAGCGCAAGGAGCCAAAAACATTCAGTACTTC.

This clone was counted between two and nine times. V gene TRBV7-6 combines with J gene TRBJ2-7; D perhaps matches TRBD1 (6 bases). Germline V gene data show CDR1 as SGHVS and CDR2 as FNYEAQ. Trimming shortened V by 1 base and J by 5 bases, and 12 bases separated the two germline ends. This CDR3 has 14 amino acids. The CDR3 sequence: CASSLGAGANEQYF. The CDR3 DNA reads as TGTGCCAGCAGCTTAGGGGCAGGGGCCAACGAGCAGTACTTC.

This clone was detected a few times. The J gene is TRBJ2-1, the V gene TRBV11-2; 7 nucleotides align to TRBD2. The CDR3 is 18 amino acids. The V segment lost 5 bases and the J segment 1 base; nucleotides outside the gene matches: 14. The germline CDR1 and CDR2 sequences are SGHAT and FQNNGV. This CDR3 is CASSHPQGGGGSYNEQFF. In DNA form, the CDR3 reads TGTGCCAGCAGCCACCCCCAGGGTGGCGGGGGTTCCTACAATGAGCAGTTCTTC.

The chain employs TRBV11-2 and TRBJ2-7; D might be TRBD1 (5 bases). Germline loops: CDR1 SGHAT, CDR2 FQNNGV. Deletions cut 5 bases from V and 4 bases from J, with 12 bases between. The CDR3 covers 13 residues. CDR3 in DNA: TGTGCCAGCAGCCTCCGGACATCGTACGAGCAGTACTTC. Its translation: CASSLRTSYEQYF.

CDR3 DNA sequence: TGTGCCAGCAGTTTAAATCCCGGGGGGAATCAGCCCCAGCATTTT. This encodes CASSLNPGGNQPQHF. This sequence joins TRBV27 and TRBJ1-5, with D possibly TRBD1 on 5 matching bases. Germline lookup yields CDR1 MNHEY and CDR2 SMNVEV (reference sequence). Trimming shortened V by 2 bases and J by 4 bases, and 12 bases separated the two germline ends. The CDR3 has 15 amino acids.

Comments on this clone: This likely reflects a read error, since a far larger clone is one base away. CDR3 nucleotides: TGTGCCAGCAGTCCACGGACAGGGTGGGGAGAGACTCAGTACTTC. Protein: CASSPRTGWGETQYF. The rearrangement uses TRBV5-4 and TRBJ2-5; 8 bases match TRBD1. The V gene's germline CDR1 is SGHNT and CDR2 YYREEE (reference sequence). CDR3 length: 15 residues.

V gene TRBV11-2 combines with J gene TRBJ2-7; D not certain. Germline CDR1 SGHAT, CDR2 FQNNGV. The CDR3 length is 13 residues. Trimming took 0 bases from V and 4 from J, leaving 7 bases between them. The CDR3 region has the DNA TGTGCCAGCAGCTTAGACCCCCAGTACGAGCAGTACTTC. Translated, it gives CASSLDPQYEQYF.

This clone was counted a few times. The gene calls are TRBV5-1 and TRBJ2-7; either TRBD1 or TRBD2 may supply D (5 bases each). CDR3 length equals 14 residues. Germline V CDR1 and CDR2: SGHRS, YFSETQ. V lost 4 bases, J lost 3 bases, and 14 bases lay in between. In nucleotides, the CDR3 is TGCGCCAGCAGCACGTCGGGACGGAGCTACGAGCAGTACTTC. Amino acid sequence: CASSTSGRSYEQYF.

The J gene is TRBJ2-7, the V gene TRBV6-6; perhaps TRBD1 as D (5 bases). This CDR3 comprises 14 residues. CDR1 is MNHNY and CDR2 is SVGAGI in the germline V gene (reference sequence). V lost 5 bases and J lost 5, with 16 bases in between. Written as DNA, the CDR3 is TGTGCCAGCAGTAAGGACATGAGCACTCACGAGCAGTACTTC. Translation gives CASSKDMSTHEQYF.

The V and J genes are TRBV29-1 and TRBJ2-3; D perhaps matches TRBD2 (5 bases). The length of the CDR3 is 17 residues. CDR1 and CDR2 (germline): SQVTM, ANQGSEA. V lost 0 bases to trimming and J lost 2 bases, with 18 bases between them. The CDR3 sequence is CSVEDLRGWGITDTQYF. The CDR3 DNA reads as TGCAGCGTTGAAGACCTGAGAGGGTGGGGAATCACAGATACGCAGTATTTT.

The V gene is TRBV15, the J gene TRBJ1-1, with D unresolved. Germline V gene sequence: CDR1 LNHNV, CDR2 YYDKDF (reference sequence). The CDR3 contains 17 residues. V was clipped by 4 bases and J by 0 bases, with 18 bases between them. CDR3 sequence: CATSKPPGTLMNTEAFF. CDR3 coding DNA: TGTGCCACCAGCAAGCCCCCTGGAACTCTGATGAACACTGAAGCTTTCTTT.

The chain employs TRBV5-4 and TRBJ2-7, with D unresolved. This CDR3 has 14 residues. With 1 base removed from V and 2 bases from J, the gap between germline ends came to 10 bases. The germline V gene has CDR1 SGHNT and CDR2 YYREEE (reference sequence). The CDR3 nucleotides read TGTGCCAGCAGCTTGACCCCCAAGACCTACGAGCAGTACTTC. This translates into CASSLTPKTYEQYF.

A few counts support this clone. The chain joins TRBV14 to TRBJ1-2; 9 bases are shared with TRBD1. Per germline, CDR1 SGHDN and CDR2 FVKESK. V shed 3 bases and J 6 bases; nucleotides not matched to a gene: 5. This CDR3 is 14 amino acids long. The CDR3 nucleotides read TGTGCCAGCAGCCAGAGGGACAGGGTCAATGGCTACACCTTC. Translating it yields CASSQRDRVNGYTF.

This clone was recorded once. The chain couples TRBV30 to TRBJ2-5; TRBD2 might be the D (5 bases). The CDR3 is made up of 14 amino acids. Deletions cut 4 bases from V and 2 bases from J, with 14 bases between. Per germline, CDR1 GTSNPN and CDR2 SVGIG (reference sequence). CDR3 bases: TGTGCCTGGAATGCCCTTGGAGGACAAGAGACCCAGTACTTC. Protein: CAWNALGGQETQYF. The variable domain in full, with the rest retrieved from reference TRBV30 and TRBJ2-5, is SQTIHQWPATLVQPVGSPLSLECTVEGTSNPNLYWYRQAAGRGLQLLFYSVGIGQISSEVPQNLSASRPQDRQFILSSKKLLLSDSGFYLCAWNALGGQETQYFGPGTRLLVL.

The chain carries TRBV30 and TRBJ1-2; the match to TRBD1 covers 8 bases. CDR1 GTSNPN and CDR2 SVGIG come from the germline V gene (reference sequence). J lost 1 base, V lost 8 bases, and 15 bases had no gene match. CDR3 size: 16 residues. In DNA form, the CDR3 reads TGTGCCATAGTTGGCAGGGGGCTTTTTGATAACTATGGCTACACCTTC. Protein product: CAIVGRGLFDNYGYTF.

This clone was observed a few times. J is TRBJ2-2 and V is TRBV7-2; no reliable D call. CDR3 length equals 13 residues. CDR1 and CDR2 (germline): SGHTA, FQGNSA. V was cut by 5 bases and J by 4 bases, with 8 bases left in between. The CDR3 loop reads CASSQHSTGELFF. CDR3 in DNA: TGTGCCAGCAGCCAACACAGCACCGGGGAGCTGTTTTTT.

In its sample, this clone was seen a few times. The CDR3 bases are TGTGCCAGCAGCCTCGACCTCCTGGAGCAGTACTTC. Its translation is CASSLDLLEQYF. The chain carries TRBV5-6 and TRBJ2-7; unclear D gene. The CDR3 covers 12 residues. V gave up 4 bases and J gave up 7 bases, with 12 bases separating them. The V gene's germline CDR1 is SGHDT and CDR2 YYEEEE.

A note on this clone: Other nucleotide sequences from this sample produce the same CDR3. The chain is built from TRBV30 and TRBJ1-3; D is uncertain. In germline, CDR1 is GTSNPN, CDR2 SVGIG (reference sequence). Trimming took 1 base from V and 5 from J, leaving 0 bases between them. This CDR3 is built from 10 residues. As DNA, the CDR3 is TGTGCCTGGAGTGGAAACACCATATATTTT. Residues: CAWSGNTIYF.